This T cell receptor beta chain was retrieved from a study of beta chain features in type 1 diabetes. Notes on the study in general: TCRB repertoires of naive, central memory and Treg cells appeared more similar among patients than among healthy donors. Patients with type 1 diabetes carried fewer insertions and had more deletions at their VDJ junctions. PCR could preferentially amplify shorter templates, alike in patients and controls.

Of note for this clone: Its antigen is currently unknown.

Every donor provided one heparinised blood draw, which averaged about 120 mL. Isolated RNA was reverse transcribed in full, so expressed TCRB transcripts were sequenced. Profiled with immunoSEQ multiplex PCR; TCRdb holds only in-frame clones, not every one. The sample has more than 140,000 clones; roughly 9.3% are singletons. This CDR3 is 15 amino acids long. From germline, CDR1 is SEHNR and CDR2 FQNEAQ (reference sequence). V gave up 0 bases and J gave up 2 bases, with 11 bases separating them. This clonotype originated in a woman aged 40 to 50 in good health. The chain employs TRBV7-9 and TRBJ2-7; D is uncertain. Sequenced input: central memory CD4+ T cells from blood. The CDR3 here is CASSLARSSTYEQYF. In DNA form, the CDR3 reads TGTGCCAGCAGCTTAGCGAGGAGTAGTACCTACGAGCAGTACTTC.